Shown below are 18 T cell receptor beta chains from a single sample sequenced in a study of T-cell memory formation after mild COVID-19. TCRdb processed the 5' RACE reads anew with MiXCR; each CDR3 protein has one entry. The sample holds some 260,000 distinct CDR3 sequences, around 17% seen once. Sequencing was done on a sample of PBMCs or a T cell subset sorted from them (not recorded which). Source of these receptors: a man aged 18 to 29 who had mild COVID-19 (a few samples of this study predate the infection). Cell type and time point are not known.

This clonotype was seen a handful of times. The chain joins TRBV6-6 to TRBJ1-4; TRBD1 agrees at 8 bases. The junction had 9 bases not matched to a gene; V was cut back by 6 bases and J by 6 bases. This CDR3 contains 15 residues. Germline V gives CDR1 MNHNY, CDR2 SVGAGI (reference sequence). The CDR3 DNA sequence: TGTGCCAGCAGAACGAGACAGGGGAGGGATGAAAAACTGTTTTTT. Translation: CASRTRQGRDEKLFF.

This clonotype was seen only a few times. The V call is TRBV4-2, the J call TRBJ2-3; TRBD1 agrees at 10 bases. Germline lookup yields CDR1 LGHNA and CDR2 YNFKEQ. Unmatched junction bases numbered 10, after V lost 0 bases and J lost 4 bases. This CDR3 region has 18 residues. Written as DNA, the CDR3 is TGTGCCAGCAGCCAAGATCAAATGGGACAGGGGAGGCCAGATACGCAGTATTTT. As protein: CASSQDQMGQGRPDTQYF.

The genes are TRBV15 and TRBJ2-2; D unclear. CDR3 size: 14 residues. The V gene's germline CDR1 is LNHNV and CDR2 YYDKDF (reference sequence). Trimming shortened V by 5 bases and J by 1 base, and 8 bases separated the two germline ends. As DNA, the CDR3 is TGTGCCACCAGCCGTTACAGGAACACCGGGGAGCTGTTTTTT. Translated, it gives CATSRYRNTGELFF.

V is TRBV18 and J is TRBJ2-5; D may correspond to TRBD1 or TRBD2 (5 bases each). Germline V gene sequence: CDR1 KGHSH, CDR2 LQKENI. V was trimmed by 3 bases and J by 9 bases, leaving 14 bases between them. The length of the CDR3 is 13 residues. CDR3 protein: CASSPDPGRAQYF. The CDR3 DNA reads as TGTGCCAGCTCACCCGATCCGGGACGGGCCCAGTACTTC.

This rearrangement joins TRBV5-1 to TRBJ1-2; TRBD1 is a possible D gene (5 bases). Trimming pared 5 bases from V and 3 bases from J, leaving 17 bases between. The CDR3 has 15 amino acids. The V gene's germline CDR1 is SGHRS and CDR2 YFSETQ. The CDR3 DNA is TGCGCCAGCAGGCCAAACCAGGGTCGGGACTATGGCTACACCTTC. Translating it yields CASRPNQGRDYGYTF.

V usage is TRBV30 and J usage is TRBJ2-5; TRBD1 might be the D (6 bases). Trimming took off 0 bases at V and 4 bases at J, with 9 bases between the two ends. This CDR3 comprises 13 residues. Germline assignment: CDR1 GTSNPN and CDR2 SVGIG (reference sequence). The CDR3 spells CAWSVLRGETQYF. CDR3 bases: TGTGCCTGGAGTGTACTCAGGGGAGAGACCCAGTACTTC.

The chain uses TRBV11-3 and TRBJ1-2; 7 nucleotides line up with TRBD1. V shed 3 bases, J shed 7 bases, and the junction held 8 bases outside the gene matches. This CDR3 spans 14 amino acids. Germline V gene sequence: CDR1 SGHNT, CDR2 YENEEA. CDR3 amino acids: CASSFRGELGGYTF. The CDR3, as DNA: TGTGCCAGCAGCTTCAGGGGGGAGCTGGGTGGCTACACCTTC. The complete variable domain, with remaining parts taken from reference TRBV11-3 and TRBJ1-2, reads EAGVVQSPRYKIIEKKQPVAFWCNPISGHNTLYWYLQNLGQGPELLIRYENEEAVDDSQLPKDRFSAERLKGVDSTLKIQPAELGDSAVYLCASSFRGELGGYTFGSGTRLTVV.

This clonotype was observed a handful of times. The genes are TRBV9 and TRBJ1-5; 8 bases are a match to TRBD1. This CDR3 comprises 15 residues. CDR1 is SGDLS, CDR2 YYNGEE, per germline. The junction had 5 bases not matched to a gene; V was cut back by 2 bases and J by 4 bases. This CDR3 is CASSVGTGRNQPQHF. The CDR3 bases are TGTGCCAGCAGCGTGGGGACAGGCCGGAATCAGCCCCAGCATTTT.

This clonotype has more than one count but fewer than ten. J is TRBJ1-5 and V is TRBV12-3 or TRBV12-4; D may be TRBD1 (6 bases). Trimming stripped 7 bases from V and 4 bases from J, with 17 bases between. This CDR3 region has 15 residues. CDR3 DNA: TGTGCCAGCAAACCGTCGGGGGCATGGAATCAGCCCCAGCATTTT. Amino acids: CASKPSGAWNQPQHF.

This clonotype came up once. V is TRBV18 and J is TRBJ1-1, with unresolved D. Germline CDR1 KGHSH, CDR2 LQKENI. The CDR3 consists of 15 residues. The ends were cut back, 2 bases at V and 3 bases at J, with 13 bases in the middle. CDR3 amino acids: CASSPGLVRDTEAFF. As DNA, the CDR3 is TGTGCCAGCTCACCAGGATTGGTGAGGGACACTGAAGCTTTCTTT.

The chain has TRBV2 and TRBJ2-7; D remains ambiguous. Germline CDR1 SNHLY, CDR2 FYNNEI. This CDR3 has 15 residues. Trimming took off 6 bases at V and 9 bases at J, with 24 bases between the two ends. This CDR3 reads CASSADPGQPKAQYV. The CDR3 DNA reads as TGTGCCAGCAGCGCCGATCCGGGTCAACCAAAGGCGCAGTACGTC.

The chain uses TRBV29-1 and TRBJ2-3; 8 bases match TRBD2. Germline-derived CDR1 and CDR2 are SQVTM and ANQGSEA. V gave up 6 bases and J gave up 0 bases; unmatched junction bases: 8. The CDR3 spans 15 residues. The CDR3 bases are TGCAGCGTGCCCCGGGGGGGGCTTAGCACAGATACGCAGTATTTT. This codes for CSVPRGGLSTDTQYF.

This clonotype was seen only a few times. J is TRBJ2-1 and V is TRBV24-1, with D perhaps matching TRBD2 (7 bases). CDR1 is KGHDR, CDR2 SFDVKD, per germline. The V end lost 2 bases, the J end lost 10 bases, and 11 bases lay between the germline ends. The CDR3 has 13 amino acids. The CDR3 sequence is CATSDSGGLEQFF. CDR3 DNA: TGTGCCACCAGTGATTCCGGGGGGCTAGAGCAGTTCTTC.

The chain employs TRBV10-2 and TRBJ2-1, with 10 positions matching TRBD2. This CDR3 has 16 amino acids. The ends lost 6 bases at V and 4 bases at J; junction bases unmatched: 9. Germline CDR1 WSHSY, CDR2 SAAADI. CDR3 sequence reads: CASRSHSGGKYNEQFF. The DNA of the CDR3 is TGCGCCAGCAGGTCTCATAGCGGGGGGAAATACAATGAGCAGTTCTTC.

The CDR3 loop reads CASSLENTNTGELFF. The CDR3 coding sequence is TGCGCCAGCAGCTTGGAAAACACGAACACCGGGGAGCTGTTTTTT. This rearrangement joins TRBV5-1 to TRBJ2-2, with D uncertain. Between the trimmed V and J ends, which lost 0 bases and 0 bases, there was a span of 6 bases. The CDR3 is 15 amino acids. Germline V lookup: CDR1 SGHRS, CDR2 YFSETQ.

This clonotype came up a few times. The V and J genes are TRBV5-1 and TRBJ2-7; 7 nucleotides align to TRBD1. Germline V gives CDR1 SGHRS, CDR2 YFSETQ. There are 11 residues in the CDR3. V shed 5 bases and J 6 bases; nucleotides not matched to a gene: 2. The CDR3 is CASRTGVEQYF. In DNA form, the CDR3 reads TGCGCCAGCAGAACAGGGGTCGAGCAGTACTTC.

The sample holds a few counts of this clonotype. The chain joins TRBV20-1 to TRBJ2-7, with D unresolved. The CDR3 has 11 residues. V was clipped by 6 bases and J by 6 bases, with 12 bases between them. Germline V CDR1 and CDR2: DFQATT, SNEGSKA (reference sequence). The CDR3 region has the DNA TGCAGTGCGCCGAGGTCGGTCGAGCAGTACTTC. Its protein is CSAPRSVEQYF.

The CDR3 here is CASSPTGTGKPDTQYF. The DNA of the CDR3 is TGTGCCAGCAGCCCCACCGGGACAGGGAAGCCAGATACGCAGTATTTT. The rearrangement joins TRBV5-5 to TRBJ2-3; 9 bases map to TRBD1. The J segment lost 4 bases and the V segment lost 4 bases, leaving 10 bases of the junction unmatched. The CDR3 loop spans 16 amino acids. CDR1 is SGHKS and CDR2 is YYEKEE in the germline V gene (reference sequence).